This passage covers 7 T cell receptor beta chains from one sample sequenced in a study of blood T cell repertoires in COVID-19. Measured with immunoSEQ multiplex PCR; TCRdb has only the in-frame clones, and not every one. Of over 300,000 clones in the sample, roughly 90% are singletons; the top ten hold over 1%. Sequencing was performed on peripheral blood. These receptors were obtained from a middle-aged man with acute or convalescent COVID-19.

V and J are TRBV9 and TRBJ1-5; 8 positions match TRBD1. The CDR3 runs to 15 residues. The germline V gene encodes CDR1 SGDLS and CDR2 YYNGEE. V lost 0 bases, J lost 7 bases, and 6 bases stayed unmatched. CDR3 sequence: CASSVESTGVQPQHF. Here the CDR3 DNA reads TGTGCCAGCAGCGTAGAGTCGACAGGGGTGCAGCCCCAGCATTTT.

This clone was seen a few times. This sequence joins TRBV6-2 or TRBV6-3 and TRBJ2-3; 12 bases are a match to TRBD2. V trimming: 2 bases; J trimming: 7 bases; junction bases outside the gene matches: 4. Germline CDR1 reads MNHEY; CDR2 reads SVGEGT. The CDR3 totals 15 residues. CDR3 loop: CASSYRLAGAHTQYF. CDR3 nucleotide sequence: TGTGCCAGCAGTTACCGACTAGCGGGGGCGCATACGCAGTATTTT.

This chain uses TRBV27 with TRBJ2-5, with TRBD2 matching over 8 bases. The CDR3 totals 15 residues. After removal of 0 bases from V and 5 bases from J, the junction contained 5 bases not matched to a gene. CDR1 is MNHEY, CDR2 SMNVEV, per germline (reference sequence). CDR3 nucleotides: TGTGCCAGCAGTTTATCCAGCGGGAGTTGGGAGACCCAGTACTTC. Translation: CASSLSSGSWETQYF.

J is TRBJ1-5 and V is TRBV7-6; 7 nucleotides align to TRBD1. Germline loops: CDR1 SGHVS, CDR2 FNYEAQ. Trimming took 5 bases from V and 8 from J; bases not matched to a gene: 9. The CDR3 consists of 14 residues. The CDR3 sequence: CASSPDRAPEPQHF. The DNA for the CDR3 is TGTGCCAGCAGCCCAGACAGGGCGCCGGAGCCCCAGCATTTT. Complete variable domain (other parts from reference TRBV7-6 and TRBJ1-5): GAGVSQSPRYKVTKRGQDVALRCDPISGHVSLYWYRQALGQGPEFLTYFNYEAQQDKSGLPNDRFSAERPEGSISTLTIQRTEQRDSAMYRCASSPDRAPEPQHFGDGTRLSIL.

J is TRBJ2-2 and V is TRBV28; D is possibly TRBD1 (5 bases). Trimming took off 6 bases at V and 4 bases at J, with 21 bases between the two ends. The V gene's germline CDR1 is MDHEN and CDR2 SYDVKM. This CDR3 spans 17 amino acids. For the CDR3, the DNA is TGTGCCAGCAGCGTCACCCTGGGGCAGGGTAGCACCGGGGAGCTGTTTTTT. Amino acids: CASSVTLGQGSTGELFF.

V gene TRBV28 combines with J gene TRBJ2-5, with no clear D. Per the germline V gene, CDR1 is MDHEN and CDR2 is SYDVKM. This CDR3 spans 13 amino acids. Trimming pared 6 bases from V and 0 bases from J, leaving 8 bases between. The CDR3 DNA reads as TGTGCCAGCAGCCACCGGGACCAAGAGACCCAGTACTTC. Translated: CASSHRDQETQYF.

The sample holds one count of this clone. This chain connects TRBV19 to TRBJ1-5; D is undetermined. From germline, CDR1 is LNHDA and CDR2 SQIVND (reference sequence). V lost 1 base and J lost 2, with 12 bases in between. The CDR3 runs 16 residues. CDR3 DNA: TGTGCCAGTAGTATAGCAGGCCGTCCGGGCAATCAGCCCCAGCATTTT. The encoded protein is CASSIAGRPGNQPQHF.